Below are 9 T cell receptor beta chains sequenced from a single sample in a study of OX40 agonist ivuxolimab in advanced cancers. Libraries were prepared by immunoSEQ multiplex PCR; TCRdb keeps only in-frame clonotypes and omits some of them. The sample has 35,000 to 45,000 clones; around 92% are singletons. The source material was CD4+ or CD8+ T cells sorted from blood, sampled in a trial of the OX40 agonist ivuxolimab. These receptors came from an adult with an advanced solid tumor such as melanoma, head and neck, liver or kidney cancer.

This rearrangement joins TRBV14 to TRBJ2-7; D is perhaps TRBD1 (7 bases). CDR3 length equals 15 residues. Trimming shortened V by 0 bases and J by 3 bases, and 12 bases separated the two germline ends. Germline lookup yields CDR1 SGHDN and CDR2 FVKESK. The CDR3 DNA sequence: TGTGCCAGCAGCCAAGAACCAGGGGGGTTCTACGAGCAGTACTTC. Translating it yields CASSQEPGGFYEQYF.

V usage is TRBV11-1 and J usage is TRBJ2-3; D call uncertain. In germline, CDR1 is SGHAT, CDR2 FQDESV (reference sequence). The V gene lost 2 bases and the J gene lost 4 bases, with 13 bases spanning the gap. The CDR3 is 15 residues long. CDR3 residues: CASSLRFSVPDTQYF. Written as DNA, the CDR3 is TGTGCCAGCAGCTTAAGGTTCAGTGTACCAGATACGCAGTATTTT.

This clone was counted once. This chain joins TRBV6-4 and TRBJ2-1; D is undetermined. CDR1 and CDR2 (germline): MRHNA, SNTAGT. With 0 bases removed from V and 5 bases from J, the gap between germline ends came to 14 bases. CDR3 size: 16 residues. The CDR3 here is CASSDSGLQKNNEQFF. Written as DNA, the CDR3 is TGTGCCAGCAGTGACTCTGGGCTCCAAAAAAACAATGAGCAGTTCTTC.

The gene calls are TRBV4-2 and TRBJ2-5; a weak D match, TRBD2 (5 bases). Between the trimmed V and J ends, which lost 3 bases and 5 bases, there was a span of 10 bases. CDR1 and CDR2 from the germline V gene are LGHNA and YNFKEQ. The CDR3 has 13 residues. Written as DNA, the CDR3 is TGTGCCAGCAGCCAGGGGAGTCCGGAGACCCAGTACTTC. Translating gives CASSQGSPETQYF.

The CDR3 region has the DNA TGCGCCAGCAGCCAACCGGGAGATGGCACAGATACGCAGTATTTT. The encoded protein is CASSQPGDGTDTQYF. The chain links TRBV4-1 to TRBJ2-3, with a weak D call TRBD2 (6 bases). The CDR3 consists of 15 residues. V was cut by 2 bases and J by 1 base, with 10 bases left in between. From germline, CDR1 is MGHRA and CDR2 YSYEKL.

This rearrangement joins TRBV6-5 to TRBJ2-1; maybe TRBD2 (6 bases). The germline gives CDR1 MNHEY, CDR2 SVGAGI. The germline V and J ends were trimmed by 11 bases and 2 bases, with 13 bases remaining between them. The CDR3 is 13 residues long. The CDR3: CASRVAAYNEQFF. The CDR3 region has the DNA TGTGCCTCCCGGGTAGCGGCCTACAATGAGCAGTTCTTC.

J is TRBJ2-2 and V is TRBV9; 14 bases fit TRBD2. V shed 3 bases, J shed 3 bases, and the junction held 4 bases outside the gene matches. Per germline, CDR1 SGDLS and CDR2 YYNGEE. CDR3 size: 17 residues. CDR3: CASSGLAGGPDTGELFF. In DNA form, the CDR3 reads TGTGCCAGCAGCGGACTAGCGGGAGGGCCGGACACCGGGGAGCTGTTTTTT.

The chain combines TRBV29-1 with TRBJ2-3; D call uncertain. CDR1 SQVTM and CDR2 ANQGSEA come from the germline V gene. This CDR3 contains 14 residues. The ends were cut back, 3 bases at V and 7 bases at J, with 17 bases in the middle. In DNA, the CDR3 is TGCAGCGTTGAGTTAGGGCGAGAGCGAAATACGCAGTATTTT. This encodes CSVELGRERNTQYF.

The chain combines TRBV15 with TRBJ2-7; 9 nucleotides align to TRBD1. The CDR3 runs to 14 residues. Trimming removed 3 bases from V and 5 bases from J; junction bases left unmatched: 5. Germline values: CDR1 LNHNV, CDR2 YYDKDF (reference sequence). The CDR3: CATSRGDRGDEQYF. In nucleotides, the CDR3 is TGTGCCACCAGCAGGGGAGACAGGGGGGACGAGCAGTACTTC.